This T cell receptor beta chain was sequenced during a study of blood T cell repertoires in COVID-19. Background on the study: Sites across the United States, Italy and Spain contributed samples from acute and convalescent COVID-19.

Sequencing used immunoSEQ multiplex PCR; TCRdb keeps in-frame clones, though not all of them. The sample has about half a million clones, approximately 85% seen once; the top ten hold approximately 3.2%. Trimming removed 5 bases from V and 8 bases from J, with 13 bases in between. CDR1 is MNHEY, CDR2 SVGAGI, per germline. This CDR3 contains 13 residues. This chain joins TRBV6-5 and TRBJ2-1; D remains ambiguous. This TCR derives from a human donor in a cohort sampled during active COVID-19. Sequencing was done on a sample of peripheral blood. The CDR3 DNA follows: TGTGCCAGCAGTCCACGGGTGTTCGATGAGCAGTTCTTC. It specifies CASSPRVFDEQFF.